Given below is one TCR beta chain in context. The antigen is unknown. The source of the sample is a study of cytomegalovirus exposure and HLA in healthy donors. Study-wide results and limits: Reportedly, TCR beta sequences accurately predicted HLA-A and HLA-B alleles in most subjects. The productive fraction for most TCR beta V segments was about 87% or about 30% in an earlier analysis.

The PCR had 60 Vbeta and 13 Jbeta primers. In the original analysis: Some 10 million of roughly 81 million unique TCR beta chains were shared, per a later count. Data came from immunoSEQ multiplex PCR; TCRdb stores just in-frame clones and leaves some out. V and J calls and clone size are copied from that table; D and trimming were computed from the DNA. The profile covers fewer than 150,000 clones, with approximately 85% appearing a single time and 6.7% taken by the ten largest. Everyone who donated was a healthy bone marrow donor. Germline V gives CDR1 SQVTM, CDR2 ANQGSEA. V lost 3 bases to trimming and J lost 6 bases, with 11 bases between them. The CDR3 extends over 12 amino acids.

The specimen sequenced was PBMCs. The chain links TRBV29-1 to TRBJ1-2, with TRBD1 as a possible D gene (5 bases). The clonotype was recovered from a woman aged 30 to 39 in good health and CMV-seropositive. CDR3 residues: CSVDPVGDGYTF. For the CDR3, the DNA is TGCAGCGTTGATCCCGTAGGGGATGGCTACACCTTC.